Below, 32 T cell receptor beta chains from the same sample are listed, as sequenced in a study of CD8 T cells in ankylosing spondylitis. TCRdb used MiXCR to reprocess the 5' RACE reads, holding one entry per CDR3 protein. The sample has about 92,000 distinct CDR3 sequences, 8.5% to 9% seen once; the top ten hold 4% to 5.5%. Specimen: blood, either unsorted or a sorted T cell fraction (not recorded which). The receptors here all came from a male donor with ankylosing spondylitis or in good health (not recorded which).

In its sample, this clonotype was seen many times. V gene TRBV7-9 combines with J gene TRBJ2-7; tentative D call: TRBD2 (7 bases). The ends were cut back, 3 bases at V and 3 bases at J, with 12 bases in the middle. CDR1 and CDR2 (germline): SEHNR, FQNEAQ (reference sequence). The CDR3 spans 14 residues. CDR3 nucleotides: TGTGCCAGCAGCTTCGGGAGGACAGACTACGAGCAGTACTTC. Its protein product is CASSFGRTDYEQYF.

Of note for this clonotype: This could be a read error, since a much larger clone is one nucleotide away. This chain joins TRBV5-1 and TRBJ2-1, with TRBD1 identical over 12 bases. The germline CDR1 and CDR2 sequences are SGHRS and YFSETQ. Unmatched junction bases numbered 8, after V lost 4 bases and J lost 9 bases. The CDR3 spans 15 residues. Written as DNA, the CDR3 is TGCGCCAGCAGCCGGGGACAGGGGGCGCTTACTGAGCAGTTCTTC. This codes for CASSRGQGALTEQFF.

This clonotype was counted ten times or more. The chain links TRBV6-1 to TRBJ2-7, with 9 positions matching TRBD1. This CDR3 region has 14 residues. The germline V gene has CDR1 MNHNS and CDR2 SASEGT. Losses at the gene ends were 5 bases for V and 3 bases for J; bases not matched to a gene: 5. CDR3 nucleotide sequence: TGTGCCAGCAGTCTAAGGGACAGGGTCTACGAGCAGTACTTC. Translation: CASSLRDRVYEQYF.

The chain joins TRBV7-9 to TRBJ2-3; D ambiguous. CDR1 SEHNR and CDR2 FQNEAQ come from the germline V gene (reference sequence). V dropped 1 base and J dropped 7 bases, with 6 bases sitting between them. The CDR3 consists of 12 residues. The CDR3: CASSLGGHTQYF. In nucleotides, the CDR3 is TGTGCCAGCAGCTTAGGAGGTCATACGCAGTATTTT.

This clonotype was found many times. The chain employs TRBV20-1 and TRBJ2-2; TRBD2 is a possible D gene (6 bases). Germline CDR1 is DFQATT and CDR2 is SNEGSKA (reference sequence). The CDR3 extends over 14 amino acids. V dropped 6 bases and J dropped 0 bases, with 11 bases sitting between them. Here the CDR3 reads CSANGGTNTGELFF. The CDR3 DNA follows: TGCAGTGCCAACGGGGGAACGAACACCGGGGAGCTGTTTTTT.

This sequence joins TRBV7-2 and TRBJ1-1, with D unclear. CDR3 length: 13 residues. V was trimmed by 5 bases and J by 3 bases, leaving 10 bases between them. Germline V CDR1 and CDR2: SGHTA, FQGNSA. The CDR3 protein is CASSLTADTEAFF. The CDR3 bases are TGTGCCAGCAGCCTCACTGCGGACACTGAAGCTTTCTTT.

V usage is TRBV29-1 and J usage is TRBJ2-7; D unclear. The germline V and J ends were trimmed by 4 bases and 2 bases, with 15 bases remaining between them. CDR3 length equals 14 residues. Looked up from germline, CDR1 is SQVTM and CDR2 is ANQGSEA. The CDR3 sequence is CSVVGSGRPYEQYF. The DNA for the CDR3 is TGCAGCGTTGTGGGTTCCGGCAGACCCTACGAGCAGTACTTC.

This clonotype occurred many times. The V gene is TRBV6-1, the J gene TRBJ1-1, with D uncertain. The CDR3 is 11 amino acids. Germline CDR1 MNHNS, CDR2 SASEGT. V lost 4 bases and J lost 10, with 10 bases in between. CDR3 residues: CASSGGRVAFF. The CDR3 coding sequence is TGTGCCAGCAGTGGTGGACGTGTAGCTTTCTTT.

This clonotype was found many times. The chain joins TRBV5-6 to TRBJ2-1; perhaps TRBD2 as D (5 bases). CDR1 and CDR2 from the germline V gene are SGHDT and YYEEEE. Between the trimmed V and J ends, which lost 5 bases and 10 bases, there was a span of 13 bases. The CDR3 has 12 residues. The CDR3 loop reads CASRLSANEQFF. CDR3 sequence (DNA): TGTGCCAGCAGACTTAGCGCTAACGAGCAGTTCTTC.

This clonotype was seen a handful of times. The CDR3 DNA is TGTGCCAGCAGCCAAGCTGGCTCGCAGTACTTC. It encodes CASSQAGSQYF. The V and J genes are TRBV3-1 and TRBJ2-7; D call uncertain. Deletions cut 1 base from V and 9 bases from J, with 7 bases between. The CDR3 is 11 residues long. Germline V lookup: CDR1 LGHDT, CDR2 YNNKEL (reference sequence).

This clonotype was counted ten times or more. This sequence joins TRBV28 and TRBJ1-5, with a possible D match to TRBD1 (5 bases). The CDR3 has 13 residues. V was clipped by 6 bases and J by 8 bases, with 14 bases between them. CDR1 is MDHEN and CDR2 is SYDVKM in the germline V gene. The CDR3 sequence: CASRSTDVEPQHF. CDR3 nucleotide sequence: TGTGCCAGCAGATCGACAGACGTGGAGCCCCAGCATTTT. The complete variable domain, with remaining parts taken from reference TRBV28 and TRBJ1-5, reads DVKVTQSSRYLVKRTGEKVFLECVQDMDHENMFWYRQDPGLGLRLIYFSYDVKMKEKGDIPEGYSVSREKKERFSLILESASTNQTSMYLCASRSTDVEPQHFGDGTRLSIL.

Notes on this clonotype: The junction departs from the called germline gene at one end, perhaps through a read error. The chain links TRBV28 to TRBJ2-2; 8 positions agree with TRBD2. This CDR3 has 16 amino acids. Germline-derived CDR1 and CDR2 are MDHEN and SYDVKM. As DNA, the CDR3 is TGTGCCAGCAGCTTATCCGGGACTAGAAACACCGGGGAGCTGTTTTTT. It is translated as CASSLSGTRNTGELFF.

This clonotype appeared many times. V and J are TRBV7-9 and TRBJ2-7; a weak D match, TRBD2 (6 bases). Trimming cost V 0 bases and J 6 bases, with 12 bases left between them. The CDR3 runs 14 residues. Germline CDR1 SEHNR, CDR2 FQNEAQ (reference sequence). CDR3 coding DNA: TGTGCCAGCAGCTTAGCCGGGTCTAGCGTCGAGCAGTACTTC. As protein: CASSLAGSSVEQYF.

In this sample, this clonotype turned up many times. In nucleotides, the CDR3 is TGTGCCAGCAGTTTAATGGCGGGGACCACAGATACGCAGTATTTT. Protein sequence: CASSLMAGTTDTQYF. V is TRBV12-3 or TRBV12-4 and J is TRBJ2-3; TRBD2 is a possible D gene (6 bases). The CDR3 covers 15 residues. Trimming pared 2 bases from V and 2 bases from J, leaving 11 bases between.

The sample holds many counts of this clonotype. The rearrangement links TRBV20-1 to TRBJ2-7, with D unresolved. Per germline, CDR1 DFQATT and CDR2 SNEGSKA (reference sequence). This CDR3 comprises 13 residues. Trimming took 0 bases from V and 5 from J, leaving 11 bases between them. Written as DNA, the CDR3 is TGCAGTGCTAGAGATTCCTCTAGTCACGAGCAGTACTTC. This sequence encodes CSARDSSSHEQYF.

This clonotype was detected ten times or more. The V gene is TRBV4-1, the J gene TRBJ2-3; no reliable D call. Trimming left V 0 bases short and J 4 bases short, with 5 bases between. Looked up from germline, CDR1 is MGHRA and CDR2 is YSYEKL. The CDR3 consists of 13 residues. In nucleotides, the CDR3 is TGCGCCAGCAGCCAAGATTGGCCAGATACGCAGTATTTT. Residues: CASSQDWPDTQYF.

In its sample, this clonotype was seen many times. V is TRBV6-5 and J is TRBJ2-5; 7 positions match TRBD1. The germline gives CDR1 MNHEY, CDR2 SVGAGI. V shed 2 bases and J 2 bases; nucleotides not matched to a gene: 2. CDR3 length: 14 amino acids. In nucleotides, the CDR3 is TGTGCCAGCAGTTACGTACAGGGGCAAGAGACCCAGTACTTC. This encodes CASSYVQGQETQYF.

V is TRBV7-6 and J is TRBJ2-5; D may be TRBD1 (6 bases). Germline CDR1 SGHVS, CDR2 FNYEAQ. V was clipped by 5 bases and J by 5 bases, with 12 bases between them. The CDR3 spans 13 residues. Here the CDR3 DNA reads TGTGCCAGCAGCAGGGCTCAGGGGGAGACCCAGTACTTC. Protein sequence: CASSRAQGETQYF.

This clonotype was detected ten times or more. J is TRBJ2-1 and V is TRBV5-1; 13 bases map to TRBD2. The CDR3 consists of 18 residues. Germline trimming cut 3 bases from V and 4 bases from J; bases unmatched to any gene: 10. The germline CDR1 and CDR2 sequences are SGHRS and YFSETQ. The CDR3 DNA reads as TGCGCCAGCAGCTGGCCGACTAGCGGGGGGAAGAGATACAATGAGCAGTTCTTC. Translation: CASSWPTSGGKRYNEQFF.

The sample holds many counts of this clonotype. The chain employs TRBV20-1 and TRBJ2-5; 9 nucleotides line up with TRBD2. The CDR3 covers 14 residues. The V gene's germline CDR1 is DFQATT and CDR2 SNEGSKA (reference sequence). V lost 3 bases, J lost 2 bases, and 4 bases stayed unmatched. Here the CDR3 reads CSASRREGQETQYF. CDR3 in DNA: TGCAGTGCTAGTAGGCGGGAGGGGCAAGAGACCCAGTACTTC.

The sample holds many counts of this clonotype. The chain combines TRBV12-3 or TRBV12-4 with TRBJ2-1; 9 positions agree with TRBD1. This CDR3 has 16 residues. The junction had 10 bases not matched to a gene; V was cut back by 4 bases and J by 6 bases. CDR3 DNA: TGTGCCAGCAGTTCCAACAGGGGGCGTTTAAGCAATGAGCAGTTCTTC. This sequence encodes CASSSNRGRLSNEQFF.

The V call is TRBV9, the J call TRBJ2-1; 7 bases fit TRBD1. The CDR3 covers 15 residues. The germline CDR1 and CDR2 sequences are SGDLS and YYNGEE. The ends lost 0 bases at V and 4 bases at J; junction bases unmatched: 4. The CDR3, as DNA: TGTGCCAGCAGCGTAGATCAGGGGGATTACAATGAGCAGTTCTTC. Encoded protein: CASSVDQGDYNEQFF.

The V and J genes are TRBV28 and TRBJ1-5, with D possibly being TRBD1 (5 bases). This CDR3 is built from 16 residues. In germline, CDR1 is MDHEN, CDR2 SYDVKM. V lost 5 bases to trimming and J lost 5 bases, with 19 bases between them. The CDR3 coding sequence is TGTGCCAGCAGTGAGCCTCGGGGGAGTGGGGATCAGCCCCAGCATTTT. Residues: CASSEPRGSGDQPQHF.

This clonotype was picked up a small number of times. The CDR3, as DNA: TGTGCCAGCACCACGCATTACGGGGGGGCCTCCTACAATGAGCAGTTCTTC. It codes for CASTTHYGGASYNEQFF. The chain couples TRBV3-1 to TRBJ2-1; the match to TRBD2 covers 8 bases. This CDR3 has 17 amino acids. Germline trimming cut 7 bases from V and 0 bases from J; bases unmatched to any gene: 11. Looked up from germline, CDR1 is LGHDT and CDR2 is YNNKEL (reference sequence).

V is TRBV20-1 and J is TRBJ2-1; 8 bases map to TRBD1. V was pared by 3 bases and J by 11 bases, with 15 bases of the junction left unmatched. The CDR3 contains 15 residues. Germline lookup yields CDR1 DFQATT and CDR2 SNEGSKA (reference sequence). The CDR3 DNA reads as TGCAGTGCTAGTCGAGGGTCAGGGGGCAGGGATAAGCAGTTCTTC. This translates into CSASRGSGGRDKQFF.

This clonotype was seen repeatedly, ten times or more. V and J are TRBV9 and TRBJ2-1; TRBD2 matches 9 bases. Germline trimming cut 6 bases from V and 6 bases from J; bases unmatched to any gene: 10. Germline assignment: CDR1 SGDLS and CDR2 YYNGEE. This CDR3 is 15 amino acids long. Here the CDR3 DNA reads TGTGCCAGCACCAGACAAGGGACTAGCCCCAATGAGCAGTTCTTC. It yields the protein CASTRQGTSPNEQFF. Variable domain in full (rest from reference TRBV9 and TRBJ2-1): DSGVTQTPKHLITATGQRVTLRCSPRSGDLSVYWYQQSLDQGLQFLIQYYNGEERAKGNILERFSAQQFPDLHSELNLSSLELGDSALYFCASTRQGTSPNEQFFGPGTRLTVL.

This clonotype showed up many times. The gene calls are TRBV2 and TRBJ2-7; D remains unclear. Trimming pared 3 bases from V and 4 bases from J, leaving 4 bases between. This CDR3 has 11 amino acids. Germline V gene sequence: CDR1 SNHLY, CDR2 FYNNEI. The CDR3 is CASSERYEQYF. The CDR3, as DNA: TGTGCCAGCAGTGAGCGATACGAGCAGTACTTC.

This clonotype has a count of ten or more. The CDR3 loop is CASGLGVDTQYF. The CDR3 DNA sequence: TGCGCCAGCGGACTTGGGGTTGATACGCAGTATTTT. J is TRBJ2-3 and V is TRBV5-1; TRBD2 is a possible D gene (5 bases). The CDR3 consists of 12 residues. V lost 7 bases to trimming and J lost 6 bases, with 12 bases between them. The germline V gene encodes CDR1 SGHRS and CDR2 YFSETQ.

This clonotype was picked up one time. The chain joins TRBV29-1 to TRBJ2-7; D is perhaps TRBD1 (5 bases). The length of the CDR3 is 14 residues. The V gene's germline CDR1 is SQVTM and CDR2 ANQGSEA. Trimming left V 2 bases short and J 2 bases short, with 13 bases between. For the CDR3, the DNA is TGCAGCGTTGAATTATCAGGGATCACCTACGAGCAGTACTTC. Translated: CSVELSGITYEQYF.

This chain uses TRBV30 with TRBJ1-6; 9 bases align to TRBD1. J gave up 7 bases and V 5 bases, and 3 bases lay outside the gene matches. The CDR3 is 13 residues long. Per germline, CDR1 GTSNPN and CDR2 SVGIG (reference sequence). The CDR3 nucleotides are TGTGCCTGGGCCGGGACAGGGAATTCACCCCTCCACTTT. Translated: CAWAGTGNSPLHF.

This clonotype was recorded at least ten times. The chain is built from TRBV5-1 and TRBJ2-2, with TRBD2 as a possible D gene (6 bases). The V gene lost 4 bases and the J gene lost 5 bases, with 12 bases spanning the gap. CDR1 and CDR2 from the germline V gene are SGHRS and YFSETQ. This CDR3 has 14 residues. The CDR3 region is CASSQDGGTGELFF. CDR3 nucleotide sequence: TGCGCCAGCAGCCAAGATGGGGGGACCGGGGAGCTGTTTTTT.

As concerns this clonotype: A read error may explain this, as a much larger clone is one base away. V usage is TRBV5-1 and J usage is TRBJ2-7; D is undetermined. The CDR3 runs 14 residues. Per germline, CDR1 SGHRS and CDR2 YFSETQ. Trimming took off 5 bases at V and 3 bases at J, with 15 bases between the two ends. The CDR3 loop reads CASRPAENHYEQYF. CDR3 sequence (DNA): TGCGCCAGCAGACCGGCCGAAAATCACTACGAGCAGTACTTC.